The 13 T cell receptor beta chains presented below share a single source sample, sequenced in a study of regulatory T cells in long-lasting Graves disease. Sequencing libraries for TCR beta were prepared with iRepertoire HTBI primers and Arm-PCR of CDR3 regions. MiXCR was run by TCRdb on the multiplex PCR reads, yielding one entry per CDR3 protein. The sample consists of over 400,000 distinct CDR3 sequences, 13% to 15% of them appearing once. The sample's time point: newly diagnosed GD, antithyroid drugs for less than 3 months. PBMCs were the source of the RNA used for TCR sequencing. The same data also contributed to another study, on T cells in Graves' hyperthyroidism and ophthalmopathy.

The input for sequencing was peripheral blood mononuclear cells (PBMCs), taken at new diagnosis, from a patient treated with antithyroid drugs. These receptors were obtained from a woman aged 45 to 65 with Graves disease.

This chain connects TRBV2 to TRBJ2-7; 8 nucleotides agree with TRBD1. V shed 7 bases and J 12 bases; nucleotides not matched to a gene: 11. This CDR3 comprises 12 residues. Germline V gives CDR1 SNHLY, CDR2 FYNNEI. CDR3 residues: CASTTTGGNWYF. DNA of the CDR3: TGTGCCAGCACAACTACAGGGGGAAACTGGTACTTC. The whole variable domain, filled in from reference TRBV2 and TRBJ2-7, reads EPEVTQTPSHQVTQMGQEVILRCVPISNHLYFYWYRQILGQKVEFLVSFYNNEISEKSEIFDDQFSVERPDGSNFTLKIRSTKLEDSAMYFCASTTTGGNWYFGPGTRLTVT.

The chain recombines TRBV10-2 with TRBJ2-7; D might be TRBD2 (7 bases). The V and J ends lost 3 bases and 0 bases respectively, with 12 bases between them. The CDR3 sequence is 15 residues long. Germline V CDR1 and CDR2: WSHSY, SAAADI. The CDR3 sequence is CASSDSGGGSYEQYF. The CDR3 bases are TGCGCCAGCAGTGACTCGGGGGGCGGCTCCTACGAGCAGTACTTC.

V usage is TRBV12-3 or TRBV12-4 and J usage is TRBJ1-3, with D hard to call. V was shortened by 2 bases and J by 3 bases, with 5 bases between the two germline ends. CDR3 size: 13 residues. CDR3 DNA: TGTGCCAGCAGTTTACTTTATGGAAACACCATATATTTT. It codes for CASSLLYGNTIYF.

This clonotype occurred many times. The chain uses TRBV28 and TRBJ2-2; possibly TRBD2 for D (6 bases). CDR3 size: 16 residues. Between the trimmed V and J ends, which lost 3 bases and 12 bases, there was a span of 23 bases. CDR1 MDHEN and CDR2 SYDVKM come from the germline V gene. CDR3 protein: CASSFRTQVGSGKLFF. The CDR3 nucleotides read TGTGCCAGCAGTTTCCGGACACAAGTCGGGAGCGGAAAGCTGTTTTTT.

This clonotype appeared many times. This chain connects TRBV5-1 to TRBJ2-5; a possible D gene is TRBD2 (5 bases). Trimming stripped 4 bases from V and 5 bases from J, with 15 bases between. CDR3 size: 14 residues. Germline values: CDR1 SGHRS, CDR2 YFSETQ. This CDR3 reads CASSPGRERETQYF. DNA for the CDR3: TGCGCCAGCAGCCCTGGAAGGGAGCGGGAGACCCAGTACTTC.

This clonotype has only a few counts. The conserved final phenylalanine or tryptophan is absent from the CDR3, which likely points to a read error. The chain uses TRBV6-1 and TRBJ2-1; unclear D gene. With 3 bases removed from V and 1 base from J, the gap between germline ends came to 10 bases. Germline CDR1 is MNHNS and CDR2 is SASEGT. The CDR3 spans 15 residues. This CDR3 is CASSERWLSYNEQFS. CDR3 DNA sequence: TGTGCCAGCAGTGAGCGTTGGCTGTCCTACAATGAGCAGTTCTCC.

This clonotype was counted ten times or more. This chain links TRBV5-1 with TRBJ2-7; the match to TRBD2 covers 12 bases. The length of the CDR3 is 16 residues. V trimming: 2 bases; J trimming: 5 bases; junction bases outside the gene matches: 8. Germline V gene sequence: CDR1 SGHRS, CDR2 YFSETQ. This CDR3 reads CASSFTTSGSGDEQYF. As DNA, the CDR3 is TGCGCCAGCAGCTTTACGACTAGCGGGAGCGGGGACGAGCAGTACTTC.

This clonotype has a count of ten or more. The gene calls are TRBV12-3 or TRBV12-4 and TRBJ2-3, with 10 bases that match TRBD2. The CDR3 consists of 19 residues. V trimming: 6 bases; J trimming: 3 bases; junction bases outside the gene matches: 18. The CDR3 DNA reads TGTGCCAGCAGAGATGACAGGGTTCAATCTAGCGGGAGTACAGATACGCAGTATTTT. It specifies CASRDDRVQSSGSTDTQYF.

This clonotype was observed many times. The chain joins TRBV28 to TRBJ2-2, with 8 bases lining up with TRBD2. The V segment lost 5 bases and the J segment 8 bases; nucleotides outside the gene matches: 10. The CDR3 is made up of 15 amino acids. Germline loops: CDR1 MDHEN, CDR2 SYDVKM. The DNA for the CDR3 is TGTGCCAGCAGTCTCCTAGGGACTAGAAGGGGGGAGCTGTTTTTT. Translation gives CASSLLGTRRGELFF. The entire variable domain, with the rest obtained from reference TRBV28 and TRBJ2-2, is as follows: DVKVTQSSRYLVKRTGEKVFLECVQDMDHENMFWYRQDPGLGLRLIYFSYDVKMKEKGDIPEGYSVSREKKERFSLILESASTNQTSMYLCASSLLGTRRGELFFGEGSRLTVL.

The CDR3, as DNA: TGTGCCAGCAGTCCCGGGACTAGCGGGAGGGCCGGGGAGCTGTTTTTT. It translates to CASSPGTSGRAGELFF. This sequence joins TRBV12-3 or TRBV12-4 and TRBJ2-2, with TRBD2 identical over 16 bases. This CDR3 is built from 16 residues. The V segment lost 5 bases and the J segment 6 bases; nucleotides outside the gene matches: 3.

Comments on this clonotype: With a much larger clone just one base away, this may be a read error. This chain links TRBV7-9 with TRBJ1-3, with 7 bases identical to TRBD1. CDR1 SEHNR and CDR2 FQNEAQ come from the germline V gene (reference sequence). The junction had 3 bases not matched to a gene; V was cut back by 4 bases and J by 0 bases. This CDR3 is 15 amino acids long. This CDR3 reads CASSSGQHSGNTIYF. For the CDR3, the DNA is TGTGCCAGCAGCTCGGGACAGCACTCTGGAAACACCATATATTTT.

Ten or more counts support this clonotype. The V gene is TRBV5-4, the J gene TRBJ2-3; 9 bases align to TRBD1. The CDR3 has 15 amino acids. After removal of 4 bases from V and 2 bases from J, the junction contained 5 bases not matched to a gene. Germline V gene lookup returns CDR1 SGHNT and CDR2 YYREEE (reference sequence). The CDR3 loop reads CASSHRDRDTDTQYF. The CDR3, as DNA: TGTGCCAGCAGCCACCGGGACAGGGACACAGATACGCAGTATTTT.

This clonotype has a count of ten or more. V usage is TRBV12-3 or TRBV12-4 and J usage is TRBJ2-7; D perhaps matches TRBD1 (5 bases). Trimming stripped 3 bases from V and 6 bases from J, with 21 bases between. CDR3 length: 16 amino acids. In nucleotides, the CDR3 is TGTGCCAGCAGTTTGCATTTAGGGCAGGGCGGCGGCGAGCAGTACTTC. Residues: CASSLHLGQGGGEQYF.